This TCR beta chain was obtained from a study of human T cells and chemical hapten exposure. Study as a whole: Epicutaneous patch tests delivered 0.01% DPC to the upper back, with evaluation at 6 days. Mainly, slight library volume differences in the pool made TCR yields vary. Study results and limitations: Among expanded TCRs, significantly more large CDR3 similarity clusters formed than among controls.

This CDR3 has 13 residues. CDR1 is LGHDT, CDR2 YNNKEL, per germline (reference sequence). Between the trimmed V and J ends, which lost 0 bases and 6 bases, there was a span of 7 bases. Described time point: pre-sensitization, week 0. The treatment denotes: therapeutic diphenylcyclopropenone sensitization with weekly scalp DPC. Per the original methods: Between 23,224 and 690,600 TCRs appeared in each sample, and the median stood at 95,638. TCRdb called the RACE reads again in MiXCR, with one record for every CDR3 protein. The V and J calls reflect TCRdb's pipeline rather than the authors' work. The table has under 200,000 distinct CDR3 sequences, approximately 31% seen once; the top ten hold about 2.8%. Notes on this clonotype: Its target is not known.

The receptor's source is a woman under 40 with alopecia areata. Some clones in this sample may be carry-over from other donors' samples. Sequences were derived from whole blood, sampled in connection with sensitization to the hapten diphenylcyclopropenone (DPC). The chain joins TRBV3-1 to TRBJ2-3; D remains unclear. The CDR3 loop is CASSQEAGDTQYF. As DNA, the CDR3 is TGTGCCAGCAGCCAAGAAGCTGGGGATACGCAGTATTTT.